The source of this TCR beta chain is a study of T-cell reconstitution after alpha-beta-depleted transplantation in children. A TCRbeta library incorporating unique molecular identifiers was prepared. TCRdb re-called the PCR reads with MiXCR, one entry per CDR3 protein. The sample has over 150,000 distinct CDR3 sequences; about 6.6% are singletons. This clonotype was recorded at least ten times. CDR1 and CDR2 (germline): MNHEY, SVGEGT. The CDR3 consists of 14 residues. V shed 4 bases, J shed 4 bases, and the junction held 5 bases outside the gene matches. This clonotype was sampled from a boy younger than 10 with acute lymphoblastic leukemia, due to receive a stem cell transplant. The rearrangement joins TRBV6-2 or TRBV6-3 to TRBJ2-3; 7 positions agree with TRBD2. This specimen consisted of PBMCs, obtained before TCRalphabeta/CD19-depleted stem cell transplant. The CDR3 loop reads CASSSRDYPDTQYF. Written as DNA, the CDR3 is TGTGCCAGCAGTTCCCGGGACTACCCAGATACGCAGTATTTT.